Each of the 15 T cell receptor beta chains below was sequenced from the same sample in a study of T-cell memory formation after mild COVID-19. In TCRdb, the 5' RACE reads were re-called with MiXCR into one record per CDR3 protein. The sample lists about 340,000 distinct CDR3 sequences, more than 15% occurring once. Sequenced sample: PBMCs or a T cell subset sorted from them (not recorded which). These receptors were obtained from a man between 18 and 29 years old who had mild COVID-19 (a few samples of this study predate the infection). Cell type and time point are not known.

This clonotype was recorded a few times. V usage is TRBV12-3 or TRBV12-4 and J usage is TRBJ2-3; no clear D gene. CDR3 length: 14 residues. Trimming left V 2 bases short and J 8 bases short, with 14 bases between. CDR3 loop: CASSLSLHMATQYF. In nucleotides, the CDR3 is TGTGCCAGCAGTTTATCCCTCCATATGGCTACGCAGTATTTT.

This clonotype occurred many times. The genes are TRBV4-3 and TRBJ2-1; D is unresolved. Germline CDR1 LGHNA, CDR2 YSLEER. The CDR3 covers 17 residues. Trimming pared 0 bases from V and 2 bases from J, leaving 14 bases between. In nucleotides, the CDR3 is TGCGCCAGCAGCCAAGATCCCACAGTACTCACCTACAATGAGCAGTTCTTC. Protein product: CASSQDPTVLTYNEQFF.

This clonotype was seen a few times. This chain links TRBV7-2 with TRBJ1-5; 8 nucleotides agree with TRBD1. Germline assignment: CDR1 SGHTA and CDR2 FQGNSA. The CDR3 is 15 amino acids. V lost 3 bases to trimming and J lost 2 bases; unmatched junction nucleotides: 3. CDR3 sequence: CASSFDRGGNQPQHF. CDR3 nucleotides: TGTGCCAGCAGCTTCGACAGGGGCGGCAATCAGCCCCAGCATTTT.

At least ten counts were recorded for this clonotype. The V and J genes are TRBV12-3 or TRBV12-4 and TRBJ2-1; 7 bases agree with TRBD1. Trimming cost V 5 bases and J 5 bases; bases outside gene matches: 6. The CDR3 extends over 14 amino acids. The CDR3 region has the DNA TGTGCCAGCAGTCCCTGGGACAGCAACAATGAGCAGTTCTTC. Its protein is CASSPWDSNNEQFF.

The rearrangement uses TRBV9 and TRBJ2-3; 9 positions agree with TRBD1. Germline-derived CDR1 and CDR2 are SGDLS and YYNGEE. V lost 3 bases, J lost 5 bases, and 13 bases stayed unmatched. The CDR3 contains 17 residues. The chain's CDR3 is CASSENYRDRAGDTQYF. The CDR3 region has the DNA TGTGCCAGCAGCGAAAACTACCGGGACAGGGCAGGAGATACGCAGTATTTT.

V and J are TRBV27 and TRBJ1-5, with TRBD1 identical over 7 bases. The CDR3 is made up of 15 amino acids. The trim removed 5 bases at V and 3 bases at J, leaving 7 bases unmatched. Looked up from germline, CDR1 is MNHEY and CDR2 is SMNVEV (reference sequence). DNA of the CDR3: TGTGCCAGCAGTACTACAGGGGAGGTCAATCAGCCCCAGCATTTT. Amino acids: CASSTTGEVNQPQHF.

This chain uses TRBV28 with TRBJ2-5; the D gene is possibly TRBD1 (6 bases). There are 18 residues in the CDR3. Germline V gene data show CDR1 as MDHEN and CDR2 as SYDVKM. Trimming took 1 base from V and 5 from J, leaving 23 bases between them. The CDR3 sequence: CASSLFQFTGTKSETQYF. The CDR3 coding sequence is TGTGCCAGCAGTTTATTCCAGTTTACCGGGACAAAGAGCGAGACCCAGTACTTC.

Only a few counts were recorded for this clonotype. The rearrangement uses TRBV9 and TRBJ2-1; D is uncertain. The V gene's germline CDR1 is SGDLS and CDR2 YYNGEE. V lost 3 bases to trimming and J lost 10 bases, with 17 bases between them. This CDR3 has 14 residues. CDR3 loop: CASSGWVGSREQFF. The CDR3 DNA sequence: TGTGCCAGCAGCGGCTGGGTAGGCTCCCGGGAGCAGTTCTTC.

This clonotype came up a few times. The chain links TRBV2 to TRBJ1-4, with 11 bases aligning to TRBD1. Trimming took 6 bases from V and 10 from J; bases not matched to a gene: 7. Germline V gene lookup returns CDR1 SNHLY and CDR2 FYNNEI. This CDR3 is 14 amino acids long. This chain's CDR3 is CASSGTGGIGKLFF. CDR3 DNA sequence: TGTGCCAGCAGCGGGACAGGGGGAATCGGAAAACTGTTTTTT.

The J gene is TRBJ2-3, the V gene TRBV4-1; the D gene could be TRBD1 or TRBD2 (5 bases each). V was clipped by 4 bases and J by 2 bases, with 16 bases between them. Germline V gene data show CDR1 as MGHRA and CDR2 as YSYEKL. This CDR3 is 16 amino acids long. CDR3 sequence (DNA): TGCGCCAGCAGCCGAAGGATCCGGGACCCCACAGATACGCAGTATTTT. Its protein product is CASSRRIRDPTDTQYF.

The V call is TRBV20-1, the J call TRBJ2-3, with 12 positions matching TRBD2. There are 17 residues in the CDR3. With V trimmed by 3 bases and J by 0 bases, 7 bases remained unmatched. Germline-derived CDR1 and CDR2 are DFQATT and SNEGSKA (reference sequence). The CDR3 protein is CSARFLAGGPSTDTQYF. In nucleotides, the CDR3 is TGCAGTGCTAGGTTTCTAGCGGGGGGGCCCAGCACAGATACGCAGTATTTT.

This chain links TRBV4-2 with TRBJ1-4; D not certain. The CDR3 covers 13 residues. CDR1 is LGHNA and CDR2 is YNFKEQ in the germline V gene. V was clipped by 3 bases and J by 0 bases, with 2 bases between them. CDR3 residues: CASSHPTNEKLFF. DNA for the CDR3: TGTGCCAGCAGCCATCCAACTAATGAAAAACTGTTTTTT.

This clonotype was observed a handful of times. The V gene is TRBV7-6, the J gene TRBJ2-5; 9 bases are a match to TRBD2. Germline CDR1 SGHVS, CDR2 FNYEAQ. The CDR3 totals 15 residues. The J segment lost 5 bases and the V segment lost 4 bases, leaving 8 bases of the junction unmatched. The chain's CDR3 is CASSSTPSGKETQYF. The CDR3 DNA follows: TGTGCCAGCAGCTCGACCCCTAGCGGGAAGGAGACCCAGTACTTC. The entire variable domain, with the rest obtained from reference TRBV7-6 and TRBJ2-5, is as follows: GAGVSQSPRYKVTKRGQDVALRCDPISGHVSLYWYRQALGQGPEFLTYFNYEAQQDKSGLPNDRFSAERPEGSISTLTIQRTEQRDSAMYRCASSSTPSGKETQYFGPGTRLLVL.

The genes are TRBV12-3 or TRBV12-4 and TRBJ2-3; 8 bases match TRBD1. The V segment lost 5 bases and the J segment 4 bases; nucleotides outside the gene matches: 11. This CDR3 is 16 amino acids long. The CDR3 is CASSPSRQGLADTQYF. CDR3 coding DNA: TGTGCCAGCAGTCCAAGCCGACAGGGGTTGGCAGATACGCAGTATTTT.

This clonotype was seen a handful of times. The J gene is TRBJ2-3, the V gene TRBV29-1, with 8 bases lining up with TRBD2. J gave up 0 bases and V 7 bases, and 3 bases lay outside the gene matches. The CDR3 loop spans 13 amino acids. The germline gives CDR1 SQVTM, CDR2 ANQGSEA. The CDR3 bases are TGCAGCGAGTCGGGGGGGAGCACAGATACGCAGTATTTT. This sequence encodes CSESGGSTDTQYF.